This T cell receptor (beta chain) came from a study of shared clonotypes between healthy human individuals (dated by TCRdb to 2018 to 2020). A note on the overall study: A few men and a couple of women, aged 18 to 49 years, made up the cohort. To estimate repertoire size and how much clonotypes are shared between individuals, the study performed deep sequencing of blood TCR repertoires from a handful of healthy adults. Between about 0.94 and 10 billion PBMCs per donor were obtained by leukapheresis. For each donor, CD4 naive and CD4 memory were each run on three plates, CD8 naive on two plates, and CD8 memory on one plate. To increase sequencing depth and limit assay-specific biases, TCR repertoire library preparation and sequencing were carried out by different laboratories using diverse techniques.

Of note for this clone: Its antigen is currently not known. Per-base qualities were not stored, and no clone one base away is much larger.

Overall results and qualifications from the work: Pairwise subsampling led to the expectation that sequencing depth would affect the degree of clonotype sharing among donors. The small number of donors limited the genetic and exposure-history diversity represented. Estimated clonotype richness was generally larger for naive than for memory subsets. Rarefaction of sorted-subset datasets indicated incomplete sequencing despite the large sequencing depth. Sampling was restricted to blood, and TCR repertoires in tissues likely differ from the TCR repertoires found in blood. Higher generation probabilities were observed for clonotypes shared by all four sorted-subset donors than for non-shared clonotypes. When a handful of donors were compared, the shared fraction of clonotypes was about 5.2% for naive CD4, around 4% for naive CD8, about 2.4% for memory CD4, and under 0.5% for memory CD8.

Healthy HIV-negative adults with no recently reported acute infections or vaccinations were included as donors. Every donor was a Caucasian adult living in Nashville, Tennessee, USA. CD4+ T cells were enriched by magnetic negative selection; naive cells were then positively selected on CD45RA, and the negative fraction formed the memory subset. Blood was collected by leukapheresis, and PBMCs were isolated by Ficoll-Histopaque density gradient centrifugation and then cryopreserved in liquid nitrogen vapor phase. Analytical flow cytometry was used to check the purity and quantity of every magnetically sorted T cell population. Each sorted fraction had its genomic DNA isolated and then quantified by UV absorbance on a Nanodrop 2000c. V gives up 5 bases and J gives up 5 bases, and the segment between their germline ends measures 15 bases. The germline V gene encodes CDR1 SGHAT and CDR2 FQNNGV. Taken from cysteine to phenylalanine, the CDR3 has 14 residues. CDR3 DNA only is kept here, 42 bases in frame from base 1.

Using the deep immunoSEQ assay, TCR CDR3 regions were amplified from genomic DNA by multiplex PCR. Extracted genomic DNA from each cell subset was spread evenly across all wells of several immunoSEQ 96-well plates, with each plate serving as a replicate. For sorted subsets, around 200 ng genomic DNA, equal to tens of thousands of T cell genomes, was loaded into each replicate PCR. Purified libraries were measured with a Qubit 3.0 fluorometer, size-checked on a Bioanalyzer 2100, and measured again with the KAPA Library Quantification kit. A separate single-read 150-cycle Illumina NextSeq 550 flow cell was used to sequence each immunoSEQ 96-well plate. Per the source publication's procedure: Because the immunoSEQ output held only junctional sequences and lacked quality scores, the filtering could not match the filtering applied to full-length reads. To assign V/J genes and CDR3, sequences were annotated against IMGT germline references using PyIR, a Python wrapper for IgBLAST v1.9. Reads were removed for weak V/J assignments (E-value above 1e-6), missing CDR3, stop codons, out-of-frame junctions, or ambiguous translated residues. V3J clonotypes were defined as sequences sharing the same inferred V gene, J gene, and CDR3 amino acid sequence. The percentage overlap between two repertoires was calculated by dividing the number of shared unique clonotypes by the size of the smaller repertoire. Three approaches were used to assess repertoire richness: RTK rarefaction, the Chao1 estimator, and Recon v2.1 estimates of unobserved clonotypes. OLGA was used to compute generation probabilities for all TCRbeta clonotypes that the gDNA method yielded from a handful of donors. Entries here come from immuneACCESS through TCRdb and include only in-frame sequences with V and J called. Some clones fail to appear in such tables; in the studies checked, an unresolved V gene covers under half of the shortfall, and the cause of the remainder is unknown. V and J calls and clone size come straight from that table; D and trimming were deduced from the DNA. Present in this sample are about a million clones, roughly 80% of which were seen just once. Approximately 1.5% of the sample rests with the top ten.

The sample comprised memory CD4+ T cells sorted from blood. The label giving this sample's cell subset or site can be read as: CD45RA-negative fraction. The TCR sequence derives from a man younger than 35 in good health. The chain couples TRBV11-2 to TRBJ2-5; TRBD1 might be the D gene, on 6 matching bases. CDR3 reads: CASSPTGNQETQYF. The nucleotides read TGTGCCAGCAGCCCCACAGGGAATCAGGAGACCCAGTACTTC. The full variable domain, completed from the reference TRBV11-2 and TRBJ2-5 proteins outside the CDR3, reads EAGVAQSPRYKIIEKRQSVAFWCNPISGHATLYWYQQILGQGPKLLIQFQNNGVVDDSQLPKDRFSAERLKGVDSTLKIQPAKLEDSAVYLCASSPTGNQETQYFGPGTRLLVL.